Sequencing of this T cell receptor (beta chain) was carried out in a study of cytomegalovirus exposure and HLA in healthy donors. 13 Jbeta primers and 60 Vbeta primers were used for the PCR. Sequencing was performed with immunoSEQ multiplex PCR; in TCRdb, only in-frame clones are kept and a portion is missing. The sample contains about 90,000 clones, roughly 60% of which appear only once. In this sample, this clone turned up once. Other DNA sequences from this sample encode an identical CDR3 as well. Between the trimmed V and J ends, which lost 1 base and 2 bases, there was a span of 8 bases. Germline CDR1 and CDR2: SEHNR and FQNEAQ (reference sequence). The CDR3 sequence is 14 residues long.

V usage is TRBV7-9 and J usage is TRBJ1-2; weak D call: TRBD1 (6 bases). The sample was PBMCs. The receptor was isolated from a young woman in good health and CMV-seropositive. The CDR3: CASSLGQGNYGYTF. In nucleotides, the CDR3 is TGTGCCAGCAGCTTAGGGCAGGGGAACTATGGCTACACCTTC.